This T cell receptor beta chain was observed in a study of blood T cells in healthy people across ages. This clonotype occurred a few times. From germline, CDR1 is SGHTA and CDR2 FQGNSA. The CDR3 runs to 18 residues. V shed 0 bases and J 3 bases; nucleotides not matched to a gene: 9. It was with a sample-barcoded 5' primer and a J-beta primer mix that a second PCR of about 6 to 12 cycles was run. Each CDR3 protein is one row after TCRdb ran MiXCR on the 5' RACE reads. The profile shows 1.4 million or so distinct CDR3 sequences, under 55% of them singletons. The rearrangement uses TRBV7-2 and TRBJ2-1, with 9 bases matching TRBD2. This TCR derives from a woman aged 18-35 years in good health. The sequencing sample was made of blood. The CDR3 is CASSLALASGDFYNEQFF. CDR3 in DNA: TGTGCCAGCAGCTTAGCGCTTGCTAGCGGGGACTTCTACAATGAGCAGTTCTTC.